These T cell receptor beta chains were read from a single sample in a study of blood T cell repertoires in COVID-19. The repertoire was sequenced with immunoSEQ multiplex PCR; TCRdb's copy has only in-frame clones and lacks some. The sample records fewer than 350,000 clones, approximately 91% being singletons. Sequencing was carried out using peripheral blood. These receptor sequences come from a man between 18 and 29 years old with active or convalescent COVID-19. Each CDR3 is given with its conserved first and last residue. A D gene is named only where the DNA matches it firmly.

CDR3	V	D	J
CASSVATGANTEAFF	TRBV9	TRBD1	TRBJ1-1
CASSEERGETQYF	TRBV6-4	NA	TRBJ2-5
CASSLDLRGGQETQYF	TRBV5-4	TRBD2	TRBJ2-5
CASSLQTGTSGHNEQFF	TRBV9	TRBD2	TRBJ2-1
CASSEENSPLHF	TRBV9	NA	TRBJ1-6
CASRNLTATRADTQYF	TRBV21-1	NA	TRBJ2-3
CASNNRGSNEKLFF	TRBV6-5	TRBD1	TRBJ1-4
CASSPGRSQPQHF	TRBV27	NA	TRBJ1-5
CASSLVLTKSYNEQFF	TRBV11-2	NA	TRBJ2-1
CASSAGTGVVYEQYF	TRBV4-1	TRBD1	TRBJ2-7
CASNRGDTDTQYF	TRBV5-1	TRBD1	TRBJ2-3
CASSESQGTISGELFF	TRBV7-9	NA	TRBJ2-2
CASSEAQRGQGATKQPQHF	TRBV6-1	TRBD1	TRBJ1-5
CASSSGTGIPSGANVLTF	TRBV9	TRBD1	TRBJ2-6
CASLPRGRVAYGYTF	TRBV7-9	NA	TRBJ1-2